The rows below give T cell receptor beta chains drawn from one sample of a study of OX40 agonist ivuxolimab in advanced cancers. Clones were sequenced by immunoSEQ multiplex PCR, and TCRdb holds only the in-frame ones, with some missing. The sample has tens of thousands of clones, about 89% seen once. This specimen consisted of CD4+ or CD8+ T cells sorted from blood, obtained in a trial of the OX40 agonist ivuxolimab. These receptors originate from an adult with an advanced solid tumor such as melanoma, head and neck, liver or kidney cancer. Both conserved end residues are part of each CDR3. D genes are given only for firm matches. Clone size appears in some rows only: once, few, many, or a class for an expanded clone.

>TRBJ2-7|-|TRBV7-9|-
CASTPGRTSYEQYF
TGTGCCAGCACCCCCGGGAGAACTTCCTACGAGCAGTACTTC
>TRBJ2-7|-|TRBV5-1|-
CASSWDGRTYEQYF
TGTGCCAGCAGCTGGGACGGTCGAACCTACGAGCAGTACTTC
>TRBJ2-7|-|TRBV7-2|TRBD1
CASTPPDRHSYEQYF
TGTGCCAGCACGCCTCCGGACAGGCACTCCTACGAGCAGTACTTC
>TRBJ1-4|-|TRBV5-4|-
CASSLRPNNEKLFF
TGTGCCAGCAGCTTGAGGCCCAATAATGAAAAACTGTTTTTT
>TRBJ2-1|-|TRBV11-3|TRBD2
CASSRERGGSYNEQFF
TGTGCCAGCAGCCGAGAGCGGGGTGGCTCCTACAATGAGCAGTTCTTC
>TRBJ2-2|few|TRBV7-2|-
CASSLLWGVDTGELFF
TGTGCCAGCAGCTTATTGTGGGGGGTGGACACCGGGGAGCTGTTTTTT
>TRBJ1-2|-|TRBV10-1|TRBD1
CASYRGGSLGGYTF
TGCGCCAGCTACAGGGGGGGGAGCCTGGGAGGCTACACCTTC
>TRBJ2-1|-|TRBV4-3|TRBD2
CASSQELAGGGTDNEQFF
TGCGCCAGCAGCCAAGAGCTAGCGGGGGGGGGTACGGACAATGAGCAGTTCTTC
>TRBJ2-7|-|TRBV28|TRBD1
CASSLVGQGAKEQYF
TGTGCCAGCAGTTTAGTGGGACAGGGGGCGAAGGAGCAGTACTTC
>TRBJ2-6|-|TRBV2|-
CASTRVLLSGANVLTF
TGTGCCAGCACAAGGGTACTGTTATCTGGGGCCAACGTCCTGACTTTC
>TRBJ2-4|-|TRBV2|-
CASSGQLNIQYF
TGTGCCAGCAGTGGACAGTTAAACATTCAGTACTTC
>TRBJ2-7|once|TRBV30|TRBD2
CAWSVSSGNVYEQYF
TGTGCCTGGAGTGTATCTAGCGGGAATGTCTACGAGCAGTACTTC
>TRBJ2-1|-|TRBV27|-
CASSLGGFSEQFF
TGTGCCAGCAGCCTAGGGGGATTTAGTGAGCAGTTCTTC
>TRBJ2-1|-|TRBV18|TRBD2
CASSPRTSGSAGNEQFF
TGTGCCAGCTCACCTAGGACTAGCGGGAGTGCGGGGAATGAGCAGTTCTTC
>TRBJ1-1|-|TRBV7-8|-
CASSLDQGREAFF
TGTGCCAGCAGCTTAGACCAGGGGCGGGAAGCTTTCTTT
>TRBJ2-1|-|TRBV29-1|-
CSVTPGRGFFEQFF
TGCAGCGTTACCCCGGGACGGGGATTTTTTGAGCAGTTCTTC
>TRBJ2-7|-|TRBV10-3|-
CAIPPLGHFTSYEQYF
TGTGCCATCCCCCCTTTGGGACACTTCACTTCCTACGAGCAGTACTTC
>TRBJ1-5|-|TRBV19|-
CASGPQTGPQPQHF
TGTGCCAGCGGACCTCAGACAGGACCTCAGCCCCAGCATTTT
>TRBJ2-5|-|TRBV7-6|-
CASRSGPWGSETQYF
TGTGCCAGCAGGTCGGGGCCGTGGGGGTCGGAGACCCAGTACTTC
>TRBJ1-6|-|TRBV6-1|TRBD1
CASGQVTENSPLHF
TGTGCCAGCGGACAGGTCACAGAAAATTCACCCCTCCACTTT
>TRBJ2-4|-|TRBV7-2|TRBD2
CASSLAHGGGEYF
TGTGCCAGCAGCTTAGCGCATGGCGGGGGGGAGTACTTC
>TRBJ1-1|-|TRBV5-7|-
CASSRLQVGTEAFF
TGTGCCAGCAGCAGATTACAGGTGGGGACTGAAGCTTTCTTT
>TRBJ2-3|-|TRBV4-1|TRBD2
CASSRTRGADTQYF
TGCGCCAGCAGCCGGACTAGAGGGGCGGATACGCAGTATTTT
>TRBJ2-1|-|TRBV5-8|-
CASSLGQAYNEQFF
TGTGCCAGCAGCTTGGGGCAGGCTTACAATGAGCAGTTCTTC
>TRBJ2-7|-|TRBV4-1|TRBD2
CASSQEAQTSGRAYEQYF
TGCGCCAGCAGCCAAGAGGCCCAGACTAGCGGGAGGGCCTACGAGCAGTACTTC
>TRBJ2-4|-|TRBV5-4|TRBD2
CASSPKRGSGRANIQYF
TGTGCCAGCAGCCCGAAAAGAGGGAGCGGGAGGGCAAACATTCAGTACTTC
>TRBJ2-5|-|TRBV5-6|TRBD2
CASSRGLAGQETQYF
TGTGCCAGCAGCCGCGGACTAGCCGGCCAAGAGACCCAGTACTTC
>TRBJ2-3|-|TRBV30|TRBD2
CAWSAGLAGTLF
TGTGCCTGGAGTGCGGGGCTAGCGGGGACCCTGTTT
>TRBJ2-7|-|TRBV5-6|-
CASSLAGPVEQYF
TGTGCCAGCAGCTTGGCCGGCCCCGTCGAGCAGTACTTC
>TRBJ2-1|-|TRBV11-2|TRBD2
CASSPLAGVGEQFF
TGTGCCAGCAGCCCACTAGCGGGAGTGGGTGAGCAGTTCTTC
>TRBJ2-1|-|TRBV6-1|TRBD1
CATDRASYNEQFF
TGTGCCACCGACAGGGCCTCCTACAATGAGCAGTTCTTC
>TRBJ1-2|-|TRBV10-3|-
CAISESWAAYGYTF
TGTGCCATCAGTGAGTCGTGGGCGGCCTATGGCTACACCTTC
>TRBJ2-1|-|TRBV7-3|-
CASSLVQGSEQFF
TGTGCCAGCAGCTTAGTACAGGGAAGTGAGCAGTTCTTC
>TRBJ2-3|once|TRBV9|-
CASSPTTDTQYF
TGTGCCAGCAGCCCAACCACAGATACGCAGTATTTT
>TRBJ1-5|-|TRBV11-2|-
CASSLSREVTQPQHF
TGTGCCAGCAGCTTAAGCAGGGAGGTCACTCAGCCCCAGCATTTT
>TRBJ2-2|-|TRBV5-1|TRBD2
CASSTPSGLTGELFF
TGCGCCAGCAGCACCCCTAGCGGACTCACCGGGGAGCTGTTTTTT
>TRBJ2-7|-|TRBV25-1|TRBD1
CASSPLDRGSHEQYF
TGTGCCAGCAGCCCCTTGGACAGGGGATCTCACGAGCAGTACTTC
>TRBJ2-2|-|TRBV18|TRBD2
CASSPQAGGVTGELFF
TGTGCCAGCTCACCTCAAGCGGGGGGCGTCACCGGGGAGCTGTTTTTT
>TRBJ2-3|-|TRBV5-1|-
CASSLGSRIPDTQYF
TGCGCCAGCAGCTTGGGGTCCAGGATCCCAGATACGCAGTATTTT